Below, 21 T cell receptor beta chains from the same sample are listed, as sequenced in a study of T-cell memory formation after mild COVID-19. TCRdb independently ran MiXCR on the 5' RACE reads; one entry per CDR3 protein. The data contain some 450,000 distinct CDR3 sequences, roughly 20% of them singletons. What was sequenced was PBMCs or a T cell subset sorted from them (not recorded which). These receptors were obtained from an adult woman who had mild COVID-19 (a few samples of this study predate the infection). Cell type and time point are not known.

The chain is built from TRBV6-5 and TRBJ2-5; 9 bases map to TRBD2. The J segment lost 3 bases and the V segment lost 2 bases, leaving 4 bases of the junction unmatched. Germline lookup yields CDR1 MNHEY and CDR2 SVGAGI. The CDR3 consists of 15 residues. This chain's CDR3 is CASSYLLAGKETQYF. CDR3 nucleotide sequence: TGTGCCAGCAGTTACCTTCTAGCGGGGAAAGAGACCCAGTACTTC.

The chain carries TRBV20-1 and TRBJ2-3; a weak D match, TRBD2 (7 bases). CDR3 length: 14 amino acids. Germline V gene lookup returns CDR1 DFQATT and CDR2 SNEGSKA (reference sequence). V lost 3 bases, J lost 5 bases, and 15 bases lay in between. CDR3 nucleotides: TGCAGTGCTAGGCGGGGGACCAGGGGAGATACGCAGTATTTT. This translates into CSARRGTRGDTQYF.

The chain recombines TRBV5-1 with TRBJ2-1; 11 nucleotides agree with TRBD1. Germline assignment: CDR1 SGHRS and CDR2 YFSETQ. The CDR3 length is 14 residues. The V segment lost 4 bases and the J segment 6 bases; nucleotides outside the gene matches: 3. CDR3 in amino acids: CASSTGTGGNEQFF. Written as DNA, the CDR3 is TGCGCCAGCAGCACTGGGACAGGGGGCAATGAGCAGTTCTTC.

This clonotype was seen a handful of times. The V and J genes are TRBV28 and TRBJ2-7; possibly TRBD1 or TRBD2 for D (5 bases each). The CDR3 is 15 residues long. Germline V CDR1 and CDR2: MDHEN, SYDVKM. V lost 1 base to trimming and J lost 0 bases, with 10 bases between them. The CDR3: CASSLSRDGSYEQYF. The CDR3 coding sequence is TGTGCCAGCAGTTTATCCCGGGACGGCTCCTACGAGCAGTACTTC.

The sample holds many counts of this clonotype. In nucleotides, the CDR3 is TGCAGTGCCCAAGGGGGGTTGGGCTCCTACGAGCAGTACTTC. Its translation is CSAQGGLGSYEQYF. The V gene is TRBV20-1, the J gene TRBJ2-7; TRBD1 or TRBD2 may be the D gene (6 bases each). Germline CDR1 reads DFQATT; CDR2 reads SNEGSKA (reference sequence). The ends were cut back, 6 bases at V and 0 bases at J, with 15 bases in the middle. CDR3 length equals 14 residues.

V is TRBV15 and J is TRBJ2-1; 8 bases line up with TRBD2. The junction had 18 bases not matched to a gene; V was cut back by 4 bases and J by 10 bases. The length of the CDR3 is 17 residues. Germline CDR1 LNHNV, CDR2 YYDKDF (reference sequence). The CDR3 coding sequence is TGTGCCACCAGCACCTCTAATTGGGTGTTAGCGGGGAGAGAGCAGTTCTTC. It specifies CATSTSNWVLAGREQFF.

This clonotype was picked up a small number of times. The chain has TRBV27 and TRBJ1-6; 9 bases are shared with TRBD1. V dropped 6 bases and J dropped 8; count of bases not matched to a gene: 5. Germline V lookup: CDR1 MNHEY, CDR2 SMNVEV (reference sequence). The CDR3 spans 14 residues. CDR3 nucleotide sequence: TGTGCCAGCAGGCTCGGACAGGGGTATTCACCCCTCCACTTT. It codes for CASRLGQGYSPLHF.

This clonotype was observed many times. This sequence joins TRBV27 and TRBJ2-7; 9 nucleotides line up with TRBD1. With V trimmed by 0 bases and J by 1 base, 1 base remained unmatched. The CDR3 length is 15 residues. Germline-derived CDR1 and CDR2 are MNHEY and SMNVEV (reference sequence). The CDR3 protein is CASSLSGTGSYEQYF. The CDR3 DNA follows: TGTGCCAGCAGTTTATCCGGGACAGGGTCCTACGAGCAGTACTTC.

This clonotype showed up just a few times. This sequence joins TRBV21-1 and TRBJ2-3. TRBV21-1 is termed a pseudogene. CDR3 length: 13 residues. The CDR3 DNA is TGTGCCAGCAGCAAAGTGAGAAGCGTTTTGCAGTATTTT. It is translated as CASSKVRSVLQYF.

The chain uses TRBV6-5 and TRBJ1-2; the D gene is possibly TRBD1 (6 bases). Germline CDR1 and CDR2: MNHEY and SVGAGI. The CDR3 has 14 residues. Trimming left V 0 bases short and J 3 bases short, with 8 bases between. The CDR3 DNA reads TGTGCCAGCAGTTACTCGAGGGGGGACTATGGCTACACCTTC. Its protein product is CASSYSRGDYGYTF.

V is TRBV20-1 and J is TRBJ2-7; D perhaps matches TRBD1 (5 bases). V lost 4 bases, J lost 4 bases, and 14 bases lay in between. The CDR3 spans 13 residues. Looked up from germline, CDR1 is DFQATT and CDR2 is SNEGSKA (reference sequence). The CDR3 reads CSANQGSRYEQYF. The CDR3 region has the DNA TGCAGTGCTAACCAGGGCTCAAGGTACGAGCAGTACTTC.

The chain has TRBV20-1 and TRBJ2-1; 9 nucleotides align to TRBD2. This CDR3 region has 15 residues. With V trimmed by 6 bases and J by 7 bases, 13 bases remained unmatched. Germline values: CDR1 DFQATT, CDR2 SNEGSKA (reference sequence). This CDR3 is CSAETVAGEENEQFF. DNA for the CDR3: TGCAGTGCCGAGACCGTAGCGGGAGAGGAGAATGAGCAGTTCTTC.

J is TRBJ1-1 and V is TRBV7-9; 9 bases align to TRBD1. The CDR3 length is 14 residues. Germline loops: CDR1 SEHNR, CDR2 FQNEAQ (reference sequence). V was clipped by 6 bases and J by 4 bases; unmatched bases: 6. The CDR3 loop reads CASREQGAVTEAFF. The CDR3 DNA follows: TGTGCCAGCAGGGAACAGGGGGCGGTCACTGAAGCTTTCTTT.

The chain joins TRBV12-3 or TRBV12-4 to TRBJ1-2, with a weak D call TRBD1 (5 bases). V lost 1 base and J lost 8, with 14 bases in between. The CDR3 sequence is 14 residues long. The CDR3 nucleotides are TGTGCCAGCAGTTTAGGGGGGGAAGCTGCCGGCTACACCTTC. Translation: CASSLGGEAAGYTF.

The gene calls are TRBV12-3 or TRBV12-4 and TRBJ2-7; no clear D. Trimming removed 5 bases from V and 6 bases from J, with 8 bases in between. CDR3 length: 11 residues. CDR3 region: CASSRLGEQYF. CDR3 sequence (DNA): TGTGCCAGCAGTCGCCTAGGCGAGCAGTACTTC.

The V call is TRBV4-3, the J call TRBJ1-1, with 8 bases that match TRBD1. Germline V CDR1 and CDR2: LGHNA, YSLEER. The V segment lost 3 bases and the J segment 11 bases; nucleotides outside the gene matches: 11. The CDR3 is made up of 14 amino acids. DNA for the CDR3: TGCGCCAGCAGCCACTCGCGACAGGGGAAGTACGCTTTCTTT. This gives the protein CASSHSRQGKYAFF.

V gene TRBV7-9 combines with J gene TRBJ2-5; 12 bases match TRBD2. The ends lost 0 bases at V and 4 bases at J; junction bases unmatched: 3. This CDR3 has 16 amino acids. Germline CDR1 and CDR2: SEHNR and FQNEAQ (reference sequence). In DNA form, the CDR3 reads TGTGCCAGCAGCTTAGCACTAGCGGGAGGCGGAGAGACCCAGTACTTC. Amino acid sequence: CASSLALAGGGETQYF.

The gene calls are TRBV9 and TRBJ1-2; D is unclear. The CDR3 sequence is 15 residues long. Germline loops: CDR1 SGDLS, CDR2 YYNGEE. Trimming shortened V by 0 bases and J by 5 bases, and 14 bases separated the two germline ends. CDR3 DNA sequence: TGTGCCAGCAGCGTAGCTTCGGGTCTGGGTTATGGCTACACCTTC. Its translation is CASSVASGLGYGYTF.

J is TRBJ1-4 and V is TRBV18; TRBD1 matches 7 bases. The CDR3 loop spans 15 amino acids. V lost 1 base, J lost 6 bases, and 5 bases stayed unmatched. The germline V gene has CDR1 KGHSH and CDR2 LQKENI. The CDR3 DNA sequence: TGTGCCAGCTCACCACGTCAGGGGGGGGATGAAAAACTGTTTTTT. This encodes CASSPRQGGDEKLFF.

J is TRBJ2-2 and V is TRBV19; no reliable D call. The CDR3 runs to 12 residues. Germline V gene lookup returns CDR1 LNHDA and CDR2 SQIVND (reference sequence). The ends were cut back, 3 bases at V and 8 bases at J, with 7 bases in the middle. The CDR3 protein is CASSIRAGELFF. The CDR3, as DNA: TGTGCCAGTAGTATTCGGGCGGGGGAGCTGTTTTTT.

This sequence joins TRBV7-2 and TRBJ2-2; no reliable D call. Trimming shortened V by 7 bases and J by 4 bases, and 13 bases separated the two germline ends. The CDR3 loop spans 14 amino acids. Germline assignment: CDR1 SGHTA and CDR2 FQGNSA. CDR3 sequence (DNA): TGTGCCAGCACCCCTTTTAGGAGCACCGGGGAGCTGTTTTTT. Amino acid sequence: CASTPFRSTGELFF.